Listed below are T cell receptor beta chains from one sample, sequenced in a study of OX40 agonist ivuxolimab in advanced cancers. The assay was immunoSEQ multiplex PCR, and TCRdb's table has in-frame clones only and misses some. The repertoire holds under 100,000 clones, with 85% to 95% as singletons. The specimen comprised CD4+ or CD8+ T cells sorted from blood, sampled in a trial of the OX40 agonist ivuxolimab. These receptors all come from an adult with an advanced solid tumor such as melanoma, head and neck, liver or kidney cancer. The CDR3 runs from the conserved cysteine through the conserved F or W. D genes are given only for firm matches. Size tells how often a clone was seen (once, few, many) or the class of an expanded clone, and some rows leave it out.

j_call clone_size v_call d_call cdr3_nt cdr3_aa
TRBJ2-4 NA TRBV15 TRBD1 TGTGCCACCAGCAGAGCTTATACAGGGGGTTGGGCCAAAAACATTCAGTACTTC CATSRAYTGGWAKNIQYF
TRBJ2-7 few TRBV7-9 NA TGTGCCAGCAGCCCCGCAGGGAGCTCCTACGAGCAGTACTTC CASSPAGSSYEQYF
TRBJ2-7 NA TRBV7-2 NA TGTGCCAGCAGCCCTGGGGCCTACGAGCAGTACTTC CASSPGAYEQYF
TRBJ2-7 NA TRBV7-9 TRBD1 TGTGCCAGCAGCTTAGAAGTTACAGGGGCCTACGAGCAGTACTTC CASSLEVTGAYEQYF
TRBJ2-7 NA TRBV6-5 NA TGTGCCAGCAGTTACCCAGCCGACTACGAGCAGTACTTC CASSYPADYEQYF
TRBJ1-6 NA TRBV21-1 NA TGTGCCAGCAGCAAAGATGGGCTTCAACCCCTCCACTTT CASSKDGLQPLHF
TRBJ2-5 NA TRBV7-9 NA TGTGCCAGCAGCTTTTGGACGGCCGAGGGGACCCAGTACTTC CASSFWTAEGTQYF
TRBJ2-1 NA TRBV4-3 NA TGCGCCAGCAGCCATTACTCCACATTGGACGAGTACAATGAGCAGTTCTTC CASSHYSTLDEYNEQFF
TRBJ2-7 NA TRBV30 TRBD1 TGTGCCTGGAGTGTCCCGGGACAGGGCTACGAGCAGTACTTC CAWSVPGQGYEQYF
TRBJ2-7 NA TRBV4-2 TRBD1 TGTGCCAGCAGCCAAGGACAGGGGAACCCCTACGAGCAGTACTTC CASSQGQGNPYEQYF
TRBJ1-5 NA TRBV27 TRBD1 TGTGCCAGCAGTCATTCCGGGACAGGGTTCCAGCCCCAGCATTTT CASSHSGTGFQPQHF
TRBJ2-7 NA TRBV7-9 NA TGTGCCAGCAGCTTACGGGGATACGAGCAGTACTTC CASSLRGYEQYF
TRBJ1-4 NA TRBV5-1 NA TGCGCCAGCAGCTTCTTACCCCGACAGCCGTCTAATGAAAAACTGTTTTTT CASSFLPRQPSNEKLFF
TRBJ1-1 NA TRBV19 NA TGTGCCAGTAGTGTATCTTGGGAGGGAAGCACTGAAGCTTTCTTT CASSVSWEGSTEAFF
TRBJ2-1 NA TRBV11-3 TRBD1 TGTGCCAGCAGCCCACGACAGGGGGAAAATGAGCAGTTCTTC CASSPRQGENEQFF
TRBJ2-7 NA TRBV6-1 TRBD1 TGTGCCAGTCCCTCCGGGACAGGGGTCTACGAGCAGTACTTC CASPSGTGVYEQYF
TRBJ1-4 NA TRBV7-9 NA TGTGCCAGCAGCCGAATCGGACAGTTTAATGAAAAACTGTTTTTT CASSRIGQFNEKLFF
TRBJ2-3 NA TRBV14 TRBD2 TGTGCCAGCAGCCAAGATTTGAGCGGGGGGTTCACAGATACGCAGTATTTT CASSQDLSGGFTDTQYF
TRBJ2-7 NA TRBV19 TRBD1 TGTGCCAGTAGTAGATTGGAGTCCAGGGGGCCTAATACCTACGAGCAGTACTTC CASSRLESRGPNTYEQYF